This T cell receptor beta chain was identified during a study of T cells after yellow fever vaccination. This clonotype appeared a few times. TCRdb ran MiXCR on the 5' RACE reads and lists one entry per CDR3 protein. The profile shows roughly 320,000 distinct CDR3 sequences, approximately 11% of them singletons. V lost 1 base, J lost 8 bases, and 15 bases lay in between. Looked up from germline, CDR1 is SGHRS and CDR2 is YFSETQ. The CDR3 sequence is 14 residues long. The TCR sequence derives from a man aged 18 to 29 who received the YFV17D yellow fever vaccine. The genes are TRBV5-1 and TRBJ1-2; D not resolved. The sequencing used CD4+ T cells sorted from PBMCs, collected 45 days after the yellow fever booster vaccination. The CDR3 DNA reads as TGCGCCAGCAGCTTGTTCACGGGAGGTGACGGCTACACCTTC. Amino acids: CASSLFTGGDGYTF.